This T cell receptor beta chain was captured in a study of T-cell reconstitution after alpha-beta-depleted transplantation in children. CDR3 length: 13 amino acids. V lost 0 bases, J lost 5 bases, and 7 bases lay in between. The germline gives CDR1 SGHVS, CDR2 FNYEAQ. As it was prepared, the TCRbeta library received unique molecular identifiers. One entry per CDR3 protein results from TCRdb running MiXCR on the PCR reads. The sample consists of around 420,000 distinct CDR3 sequences, about 16% of them appearing once. This material consisted of PBMCs, mostly from graft donor cells, taken 360 days after TCRalphabeta/CD19-depleted stem cell transplant. This chain links TRBV7-6 with TRBJ2-5; D ambiguous. This TCR was recovered from a boy in the first two years of life who had a stem cell transplant for Wiskott-Aldrich syndrome, so the T cells may come from the graft donor. CDR3 DNA: TGTGCCAGCAGCTTAGCCGTTTGGGAGACCCAGTACTTC. It is translated as CASSLAVWETQYF.